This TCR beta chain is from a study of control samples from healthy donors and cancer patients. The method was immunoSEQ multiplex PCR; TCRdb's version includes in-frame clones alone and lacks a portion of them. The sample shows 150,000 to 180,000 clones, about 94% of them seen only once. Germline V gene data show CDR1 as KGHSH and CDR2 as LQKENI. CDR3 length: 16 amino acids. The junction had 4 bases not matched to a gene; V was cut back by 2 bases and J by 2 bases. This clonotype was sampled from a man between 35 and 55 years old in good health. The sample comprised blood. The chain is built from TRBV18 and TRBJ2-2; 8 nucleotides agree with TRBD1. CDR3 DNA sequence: TGTGCCAGCTCACCAAGACAGGGGCCAAACACCGGGGAGCTGTTTTTT. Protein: CASSPRQGPNTGELFF.